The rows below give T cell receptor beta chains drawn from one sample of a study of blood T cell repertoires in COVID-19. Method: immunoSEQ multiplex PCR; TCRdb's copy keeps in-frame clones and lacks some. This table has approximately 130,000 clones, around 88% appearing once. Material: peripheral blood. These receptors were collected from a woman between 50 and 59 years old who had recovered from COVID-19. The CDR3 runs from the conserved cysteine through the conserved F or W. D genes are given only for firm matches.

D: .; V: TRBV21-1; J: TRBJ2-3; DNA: TGTGCCAGCAGCCCTCGGGACATTCCTAGCACAGATACGCAGTATTTT; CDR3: CASSPRDIPSTDTQYF
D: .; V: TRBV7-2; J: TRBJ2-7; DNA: TGTGCCAGCAGCTCCACAGGGTACTACGAGCAGTACTTC; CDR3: CASSSTGYYEQYF
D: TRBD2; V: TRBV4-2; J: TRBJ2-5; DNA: TGTGCCAGCAGCCAAGAGGTCCGGCTAGCGGGAGGACTCAAACAAGAGACCCAGTACTTC; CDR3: CASSQEVRLAGGLKQETQYF
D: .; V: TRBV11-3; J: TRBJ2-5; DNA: TGTGCCAGCAGCTTCGATCGGGGTTTAGGGGAGACCCAGTACTTC; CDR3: CASSFDRGLGETQYF
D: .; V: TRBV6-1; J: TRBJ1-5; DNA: TGTGCCAGCAGTGAAAAAAGGACACGCAATCAGCCCCAGCATTTT; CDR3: CASSEKRTRNQPQHF
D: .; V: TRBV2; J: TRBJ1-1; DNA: TGTGCCAGCATCAGGACAGCCGACACTGAAGCTTTCTTT; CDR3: CASIRTADTEAFF
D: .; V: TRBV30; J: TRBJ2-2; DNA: TGTGCCTGGACCCCGGGGGCCGGGGAGCTGTTTTTT; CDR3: CAWTPGAGELFF
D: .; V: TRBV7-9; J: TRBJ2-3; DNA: TGTGCCAGCAGTCAGGGTGGTAGCACAGATACGCAGTATTTT; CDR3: CASSQGGSTDTQYF
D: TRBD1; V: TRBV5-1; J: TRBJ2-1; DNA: TGCGCCAGCAGCTTAACCGGGACAGGGCTCAATGAGCAGTTCTTC; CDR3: CASSLTGTGLNEQFF
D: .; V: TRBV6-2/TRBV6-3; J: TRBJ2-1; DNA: TGTGCCAGCAGTTATTATCGCTACAATGAGCAGTTCTTC; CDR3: CASSYYRYNEQFF
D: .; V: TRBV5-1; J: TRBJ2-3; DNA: TGCGCCAGCAGCTTGGCGGGGTTTGGCACAGATACGCAGTATTTT; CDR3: CASSLAGFGTDTQYF
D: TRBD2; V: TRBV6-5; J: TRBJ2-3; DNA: TGTGCCAGCAGTCCTAGCGGGGGGGTCACAGATACGCAGTATTTT; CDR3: CASSPSGGVTDTQYF
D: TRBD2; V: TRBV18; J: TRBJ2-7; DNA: TGTGCCAGCTCACCCAGAGGAACTAGCGTCTACGAGCAGTACTTC; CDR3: CASSPRGTSVYEQYF
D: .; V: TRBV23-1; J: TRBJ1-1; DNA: TGCGCCAGCAGTTCACAAGTCCCCTTGAGGGCTTTCTTT; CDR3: CASSSQVPLRAFF
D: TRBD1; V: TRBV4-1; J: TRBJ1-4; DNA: TGCGCCAGCAGCCAAGCCCAGGGGGGAGGAGAAAAACTGTTTTTT; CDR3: CASSQAQGGGEKLFF
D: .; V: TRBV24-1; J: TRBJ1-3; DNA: TGTGCCACCAGTGATCCCGGGGGAAAATCTGGAAACACCATATATTTT; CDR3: CATSDPGGKSGNTIYF
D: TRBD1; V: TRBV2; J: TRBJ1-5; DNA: TGTGCCAGCAGTACACAGGGGATCGGGCAGCCCCAGCATTTT; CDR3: CASSTQGIGQPQHF
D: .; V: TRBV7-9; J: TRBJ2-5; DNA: TGTGCCAGCAGCTTAGATATGGAGACCCAGTACTTC; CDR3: CASSLDMETQYF